Presented here are 20 T cell receptor beta chains from one specimen sequenced in a study of T cells in Graves' hyperthyroidism and ophthalmopathy. Amplified TCR beta CDR3 regions derived from RNA transcripts. TCR CDR3 regions were first amplified by RT-PCR with HTBI primers. TCRdb passed the multiplex PCR reads through MiXCR, listing each CDR3 protein once. The repertoire holds around 250,000 distinct CDR3 sequences, with roughly 15% as singletons. Sequenced input: blood. These receptors all come from a woman aged 40 to 49 with Graves' hyperthyroidism that later progressed to Graves' ophthalmopathy.

In this sample, this clonotype turned up many times. V usage is TRBV6-1 and J usage is TRBJ1-6, with D tentatively TRBD1 (5 bases). The CDR3 extends over 12 amino acids. V was clipped by 6 bases and J by 9 bases, with 9 bases between them. The germline gives CDR1 MNHNS, CDR2 SASEGT. Here the CDR3 DNA reads TGTGCCAGCAGCCACCAGGGTTCACCCCTCCACTTT. Translating gives CASSHQGSPLHF.

This clonotype was observed at least ten times. J is TRBJ2-7 and V is TRBV3-1, with no clear D. The V gene lost 3 bases and the J gene lost 4 bases, with 7 bases spanning the gap. Germline CDR1 LGHDT, CDR2 YNNKEL (reference sequence). The CDR3 sequence is 12 residues long. CDR3 bases: TGTGCCAGCAGCCATAATTGGTACGAGCAGTACTTC. This codes for CASSHNWYEQYF.

This clonotype was found many times. The V gene is TRBV10-3, the J gene TRBJ2-2; D is ambiguous. CDR3 length: 11 amino acids. Germline CDR1 reads ENHRY; CDR2 reads SYGVKD. Trimming took off 8 bases at V and 4 bases at J, with 5 bases between the two ends. CDR3 amino acids: CAISITGELFF. The CDR3, as DNA: TGTGCCATCTCCATCACCGGGGAGCTGTTTTTT.

This clonotype appeared many times. The CDR3 bases are TGTGCCAGCAGCCGGACAGGGGGGAAACGGGACTCCCAAACCCATGAGCAGTTCTTC. Its translation is CASSRTGGKRDSQTHEQFF. The chain is built from TRBV28 and TRBJ2-1, with 10 bases matching TRBD1. Per the germline V gene, CDR1 is MDHEN and CDR2 is SYDVKM. Germline trimming cut 6 bases from V and 8 bases from J; bases unmatched to any gene: 22. The CDR3 length is 19 residues. Full variable domain (rest looked up from reference TRBV28 and TRBJ2-1): DVKVTQSSRYLVKRTGEKVFLECVQDMDHENMFWYRQDPGLGLRLIYFSYDVKMKEKGDIPEGYSVSREKKERFSLILESASTNQTSMYLCASSRTGGKRDSQTHEQFFGPGTRLTVL.

This clonotype was recorded many times. V usage is TRBV28 and J usage is TRBJ1-3; D gene uncertain. Germline assignment: CDR1 MDHEN and CDR2 SYDVKM. The CDR3 consists of 14 residues. The V end lost 8 bases, the J end lost 0 bases, and 11 bases lay between the germline ends. The CDR3 DNA reads TGTGCCAGCGTTCGAGAAAGCTCTGGAAACACCATATATTTT. The encoded protein is CASVRESSGNTIYF.

The rearrangement joins TRBV6-1 to TRBJ2-1; D is tentatively TRBD1 or TRBD2 (5 bases each). Germline V gives CDR1 MNHNS, CDR2 SASEGT. Trimming took off 6 bases at V and 0 bases at J, with 12 bases between the two ends. The CDR3 sequence is 15 residues long. CDR3 sequence reads: CASSWGPRSYNEQFF. DNA for the CDR3: TGTGCCAGCAGCTGGGGACCGCGCTCCTACAATGAGCAGTTCTTC.

CDR3: CASRMGEETGELFF. DNA of the CDR3: TGTGCCAGCAGAATGGGGGAGGAGACCGGGGAGCTGTTTTTT. The rearrangement joins TRBV6-1 to TRBJ2-2, with D tentatively TRBD2 (6 bases). Trimming pared 6 bases from V and 5 bases from J, leaving 13 bases between. Per the germline V gene, CDR1 is MNHNS and CDR2 is SASEGT. This CDR3 is built from 14 residues.

A remark on this clonotype: This may arise from a read error, as a much more abundant clone is one base away. J is TRBJ2-2 and V is TRBV12-3 or TRBV12-4; TRBD2 might be the D (6 bases). The CDR3 runs to 13 residues. Trimming removed 3 bases from V and 14 bases from J, with 16 bases in between. The CDR3 protein is CASSLRRAGRLFF. The CDR3, as DNA: TGTGCCAGCAGTTTGAGGCGGGCGGGGAGACTGTTTTTT.

The gene calls are TRBV6-1 and TRBJ1-1; D might be TRBD1 (6 bases). The germline gives CDR1 MNHNS, CDR2 SASEGT. V lost 5 bases and J lost 4, with 23 bases in between. CDR3 length: 17 residues. The CDR3 bases are TGTGCCAGCAGTCCCCTAACAGGGCCTGGAGATAGCACTGAAGCTTTCTTT. Translation: CASSPLTGPGDSTEAFF.

V usage is TRBV6-1 and J usage is TRBJ1-5; D is undetermined. CDR3 size: 13 residues. With 2 bases removed from V and 9 bases from J, the gap between germline ends came to 11 bases. CDR1 MNHNS and CDR2 SASEGT come from the germline V gene. DNA for the CDR3: TGTGCCAGCAGTGAATTCGAAAACGGGCCCCAGCATTTT. As protein: CASSEFENGPQHF.

This clonotype has more than one count but fewer than ten. V usage is TRBV7-3 and J usage is TRBJ2-1; 8 nucleotides agree with TRBD2. The V segment lost 2 bases and the J segment 6 bases; nucleotides outside the gene matches: 6. CDR3 size: 15 residues. Looked up from germline, CDR1 is SGHTA and CDR2 is FQGTGA. Here the CDR3 DNA reads TGTGCCAGCAGCTTATTGGGACTAGGGACCAATGAGCAGTTCTTC. This codes for CASSLLGLGTNEQFF.

This clonotype appeared many times. This chain connects TRBV10-3 to TRBJ2-1; D gene unclear. The ends were cut back, 7 bases at V and 8 bases at J, with 15 bases in the middle. Germline V lookup: CDR1 ENHRY, CDR2 SYGVKD. There are 13 residues in the CDR3. The CDR3 sequence is CAITKDLGYEQFF. The DNA for the CDR3 is TGTGCCATCACCAAAGACTTGGGATATGAGCAGTTCTTC.

This clonotype was found a few times. The V and J genes are TRBV12-3 or TRBV12-4 and TRBJ2-2, with D perhaps TRBD2 (5 bases). V lost 7 bases and J lost 3, with 15 bases in between. The CDR3 is made up of 15 amino acids. The chain's CDR3 is CASTPSKRDTGELFF. The CDR3 DNA is TGTGCCAGCACTCCCAGCAAGAGGGACACCGGGGAGCTGTTTTTT.

The chain carries TRBV12-3 or TRBV12-4 and TRBJ2-2; possible D gene TRBD2, 6 bases. V lost 11 bases and J 4 bases, leaving 11 bases between the germline ends. The CDR3 is 12 amino acids. CDR3 bases: TGTGCCTCCTGGGGACTCACCGGGGAGCTGTTTTTT. The encoded protein is CASWGLTGELFF.

In this sample, this clonotype turned up many times. V usage is TRBV30 and J usage is TRBJ1-3; the D is unclear. CDR1 and CDR2 from the germline V gene are GTSNPN and SVGIG (reference sequence). V dropped 2 bases and J dropped 0 bases, with 8 bases sitting between them. The CDR3 is made up of 14 amino acids. The CDR3 loop reads CAWSRQLSGNTIYF. As DNA, the CDR3 is TGTGCCTGGAGTCGCCAGCTCTCTGGAAACACCATATATTTT.

In its sample, this clonotype was seen many times. The chain employs TRBV30 and TRBJ1-1; the D gene is possibly TRBD1 (5 bases). Germline lookup yields CDR1 GTSNPN and CDR2 SVGIG (reference sequence). The V end was cut by 4 bases, the J end by 0 bases, with 9 bases between. CDR3 length equals 13 residues. CDR3 sequence: CAWNRQLNTEAFF. The CDR3 DNA reads as TGTGCCTGGAATAGACAGTTGAACACTGAAGCTTTCTTT.

This clonotype was seen ten or more times. This sequence joins TRBV7-8 and TRBJ2-7, with D maybe TRBD2 (5 bases). CDR3 size: 13 residues. The germline V gene has CDR1 SGHVS and CDR2 FQNEAQ. The V end was cut by 7 bases, the J end by 7 bases, with 17 bases between. The CDR3 DNA reads TGTGCCAGCACCCTCCGGGGATCGCGGGAGCAGTACTTC. Its translation: CASTLRGSREQYF. The full variable domain, its missing parts supplied by reference TRBV7-8 and TRBJ2-7, is GAGVSQSPRYKVAKRGQDVALRCDPISGHVSLFWYQQALGQGPEFLTYFQNEAQLDKSGLPSDRFFAERPEGSVSTLKIQRTQQEDSAVYLCASTLRGSREQYFGPGTRLTVT.

This clonotype was picked up many times. The genes are TRBV12-3 or TRBV12-4 and TRBJ2-2; TRBD1 matches at 8 bases. The CDR3 runs 15 residues. J gave up 0 bases and V 11 bases, and 8 bases lay outside the gene matches. The CDR3 DNA is TGTGCCTCAGCGGCGGGACAGGCGAACACCGGGGAGCTGTTTTTT. Protein sequence: CASAAGQANTGELFF.

In the case of this clonotype: A much larger clone differs by one base, so this may be a read error. This chain links TRBV7-9 with TRBJ2-1; D is unresolved. Germline V gene lookup returns CDR1 SEHNR and CDR2 FQNEAQ (reference sequence). V was shortened by 6 bases and J by 10 bases, with 16 bases between the two germline ends. The CDR3 is 13 amino acids. CDR3 protein: CASRSPLLDEQFF. The CDR3 DNA follows: TGTGCCAGCAGATCACCCCTCCTAGACGAGCAGTTCTTC.

The chain joins TRBV12-3 or TRBV12-4 to TRBJ2-1, with TRBD2 matching 13 bases. The CDR3 contains 17 residues. J was trimmed by 6 bases and V by 6 bases; bases with no gene match: 11. CDR3 sequence: CASSPTSGRAGSNEQFF. DNA of the CDR3: TGTGCCAGCAGCCCTACTAGCGGGAGGGCAGGCTCCAATGAGCAGTTCTTC.